The subject of this entry is one T cell receptor (beta chain). The target antigen is unknown. The data were obtained in a study of CD8 T cells in Susac syndrome. Whole-study findings and limits: The relatively small number of individuals in the TCR sequencing and HLA analysis was acknowledged by the study.

RNA totalling about 0.45 to 1 ug underwent reverse transcription with random hexamers. The method of amplification for TCR beta CDR3 was immunoSEQ multiplex PCR, covering 54 Vbeta and 13 Jbeta. From the immunoSEQ multiplex PCR reads, TCRdb called clonotypes with MiXCR, one entry per CDR3 protein. Of fewer than 250,000 distinct CDR3 sequences in the sample, approximately 93% were seen once. High-throughput TCR beta sequencing covered peripheral CD8+ and CD4+ T cells. Negative isolation was used for CD8+ and CD4+ T cells and FACS enrichment for TEMRA cells. The sequence was obtained from a human donor in good health. Specimen: CD4+ T cells from PBMCs.

CDR3 region: CASSIDGGDGDTQYF. CDR3 nucleotides: TGCGCCAGCAGCATTGACGGCGGGGATGGAGATACGCAGTATTTT. The V gene is TRBV5-1, the J gene TRBJ2-3; D may be TRBD2 (6 bases). The V gene lost 4 bases and the J gene lost 5 bases, with 17 bases spanning the gap. CDR1 and CDR2 from the germline V gene are SGHRS and YFSETQ. CDR3 length equals 15 residues. Drawing the rest from reference TRBV5-1 and TRBJ2-3, the complete variable domain is KAGVTQTPRYLIKTRGQQVTLSCSPISGHRSVSWYQQTPGQGLQFLFEYFSETQRNKGNFPGRFSGRQFSNSRSEMNVSTLELGDSALYLCASSIDGGDGDTQYFGPGTRLTVL.